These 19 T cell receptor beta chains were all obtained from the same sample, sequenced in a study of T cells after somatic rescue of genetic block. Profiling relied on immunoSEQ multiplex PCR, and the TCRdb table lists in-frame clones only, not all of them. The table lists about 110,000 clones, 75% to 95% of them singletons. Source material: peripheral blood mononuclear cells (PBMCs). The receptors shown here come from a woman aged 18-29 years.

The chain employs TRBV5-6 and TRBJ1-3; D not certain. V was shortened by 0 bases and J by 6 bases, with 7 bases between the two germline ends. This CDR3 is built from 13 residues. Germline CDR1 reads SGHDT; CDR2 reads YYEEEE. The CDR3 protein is CASSLGRENTIYF. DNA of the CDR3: TGTGCCAGCAGCTTGGGGCGGGAAAACACCATATATTTT.

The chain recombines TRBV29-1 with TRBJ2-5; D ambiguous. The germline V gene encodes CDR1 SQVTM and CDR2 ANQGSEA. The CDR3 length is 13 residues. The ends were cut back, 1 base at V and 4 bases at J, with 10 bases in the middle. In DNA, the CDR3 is TGCAGCGTTGAAGGCCCGGCCGGAGAGACCCAGTACTTC. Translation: CSVEGPAGETQYF. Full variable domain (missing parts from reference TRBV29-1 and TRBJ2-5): SAVISQKPSRDICQRGTSLTIQCQVDSQVTMMFWYRQQPGQSLTLIATANQGSEATYESGFVIDKFPISRPNLTFSTLTVSNMSPEDSSIYLCSVEGPAGETQYFGPGTRLLVL.

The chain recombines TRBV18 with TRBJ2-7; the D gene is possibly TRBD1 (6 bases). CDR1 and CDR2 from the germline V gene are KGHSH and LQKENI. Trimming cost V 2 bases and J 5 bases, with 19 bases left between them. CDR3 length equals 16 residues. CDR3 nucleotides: TGTGCCAGCTCACCAGACACAGGGTGGGGGATCGACGAGCAGTACTTC. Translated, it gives CASSPDTGWGIDEQYF.

In DNA form, the CDR3 reads TGCGCCAGCAGCCAAGATCTGGGGACGGACACCGGGGAGCTGTTTTTT. It encodes CASSQDLGTDTGELFF. The chain has TRBV4-1 and TRBJ2-2; D might be TRBD1 or TRBD2, each matching 5 bases. Trimming shortened V by 0 bases and J by 3 bases, and 11 bases separated the two germline ends. From germline, CDR1 is MGHRA and CDR2 YSYEKL. The CDR3 runs 16 residues.

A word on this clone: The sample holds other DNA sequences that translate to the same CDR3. Here the CDR3 reads CASSVGHQETQYF. The CDR3 DNA follows: TGTGCCAGCAGCGTGGGACACCAAGAGACCCAGTACTTC. The chain couples TRBV9 to TRBJ2-5; either TRBD1 or TRBD2 may fit D (5 bases each). The germline gives CDR1 SGDLS, CDR2 YYNGEE. V was shortened by 2 bases and J by 0 bases, with 5 bases between the two germline ends. This CDR3 is built from 13 residues.

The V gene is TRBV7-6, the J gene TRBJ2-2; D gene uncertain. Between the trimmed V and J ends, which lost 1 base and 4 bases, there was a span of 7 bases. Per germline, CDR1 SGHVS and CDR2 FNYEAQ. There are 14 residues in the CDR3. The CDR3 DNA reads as TGTGCCAGCAGCTTAGGGTTCGGCACCGGGGAGCTGTTTTTT. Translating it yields CASSLGFGTGELFF.

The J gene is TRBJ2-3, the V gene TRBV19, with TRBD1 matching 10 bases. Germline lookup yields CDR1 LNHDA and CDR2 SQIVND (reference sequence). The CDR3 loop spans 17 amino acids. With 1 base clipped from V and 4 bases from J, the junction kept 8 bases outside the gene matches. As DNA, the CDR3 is TGTGCCAGTAGTATAGGAGACAGGGGGCTGGGGGCAGATACGCAGTATTTT. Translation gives CASSIGDRGLGADTQYF. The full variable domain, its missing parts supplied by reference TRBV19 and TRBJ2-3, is DGGITQSPKYLFRKEGQNVTLSCEQNLNHDAMYWYRQDPGQGLRLIYYSQIVNDFQKGDIAEGYSVSREKKESFPLTVTSAQKNPTAFYLCASSIGDRGLGADTQYFGPGTRLTVL.

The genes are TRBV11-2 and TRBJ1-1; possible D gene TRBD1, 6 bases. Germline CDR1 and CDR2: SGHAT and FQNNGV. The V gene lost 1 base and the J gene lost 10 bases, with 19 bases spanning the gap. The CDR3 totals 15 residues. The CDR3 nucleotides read TGTGCCAGCAGCTTAGTGCATCTGGGACAAAGGGGAGCTTTCTTT. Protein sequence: CASSLVHLGQRGAFF.

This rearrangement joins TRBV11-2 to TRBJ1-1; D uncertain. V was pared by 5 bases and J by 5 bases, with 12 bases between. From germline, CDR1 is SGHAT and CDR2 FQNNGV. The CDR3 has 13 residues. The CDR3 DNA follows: TGTGCCAGCAGCCTCTACAGTCGAACTGAAGCTTTCTTT. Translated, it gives CASSLYSRTEAFF. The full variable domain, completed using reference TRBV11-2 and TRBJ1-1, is EAGVAQSPRYKIIEKRQSVAFWCNPISGHATLYWYQQILGQGPKLLIQFQNNGVVDDSQLPKDRFSAERLKGVDSTLKIQPAKLEDSAVYLCASSLYSRTEAFFGQGTRLTVV.

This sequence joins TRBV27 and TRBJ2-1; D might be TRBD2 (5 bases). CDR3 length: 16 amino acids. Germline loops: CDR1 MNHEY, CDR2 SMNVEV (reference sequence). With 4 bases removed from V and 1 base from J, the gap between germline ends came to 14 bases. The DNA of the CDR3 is TGTGCCAGCAGTTCCCCGCTAGCCGGGTCCTACAATGAGCAGTTCTTC. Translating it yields CASSSPLAGSYNEQFF.

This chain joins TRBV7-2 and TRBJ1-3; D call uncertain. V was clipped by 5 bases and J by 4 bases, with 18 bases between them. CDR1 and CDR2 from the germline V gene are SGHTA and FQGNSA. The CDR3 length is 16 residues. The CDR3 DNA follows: TGTGCCAGCAGCCCCCTAGGCCGGACGGCCGGAAACACCATATATTTT. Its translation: CASSPLGRTAGNTIYF.

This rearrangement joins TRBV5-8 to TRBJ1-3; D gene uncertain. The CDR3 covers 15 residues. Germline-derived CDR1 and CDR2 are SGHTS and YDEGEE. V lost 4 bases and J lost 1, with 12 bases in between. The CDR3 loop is CASSPGLGSGNTIYF. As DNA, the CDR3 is TGTGCCAGCAGCCCAGGACTGGGATCTGGAAACACCATATATTTT. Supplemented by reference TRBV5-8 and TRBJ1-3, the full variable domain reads EAGVTQSPTHLIKTRGQQATLRCSPISGHTSVYWYQQALGLGLQFLLWYDEGEERNRGNFPPRFSGRQFPNYSSELNVNALELEDSALYLCASSPGLGSGNTIYFGEGSWLTVV.

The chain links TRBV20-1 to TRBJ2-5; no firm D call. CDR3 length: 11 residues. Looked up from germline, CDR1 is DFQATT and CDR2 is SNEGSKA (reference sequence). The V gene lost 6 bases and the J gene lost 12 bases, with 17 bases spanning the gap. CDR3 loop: CSATTSSAEYF. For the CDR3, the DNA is TGCAGTGCCACGACGTCCTCCGCAGAGTACTTC.

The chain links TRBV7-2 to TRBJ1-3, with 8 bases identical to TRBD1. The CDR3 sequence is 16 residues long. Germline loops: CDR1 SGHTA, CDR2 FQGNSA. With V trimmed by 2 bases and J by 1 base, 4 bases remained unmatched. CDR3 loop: CASSLLGQGSGNTIYF. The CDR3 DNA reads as TGTGCCAGCAGCTTACTAGGACAGGGATCTGGAAACACCATATATTTT.

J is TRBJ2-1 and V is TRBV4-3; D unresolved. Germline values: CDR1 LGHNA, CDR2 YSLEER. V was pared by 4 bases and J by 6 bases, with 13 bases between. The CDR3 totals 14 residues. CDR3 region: CASSLSEGINEQFF. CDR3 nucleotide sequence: TGCGCCAGCAGCCTTAGTGAAGGGATCAATGAGCAGTTCTTC.

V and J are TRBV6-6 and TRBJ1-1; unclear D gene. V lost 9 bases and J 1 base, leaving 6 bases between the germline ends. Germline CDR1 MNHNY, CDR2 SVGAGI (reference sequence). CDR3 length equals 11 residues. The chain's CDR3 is CASHRNTEAFF. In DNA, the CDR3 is TGTGCCAGTCACAGGAACACTGAAGCTTTCTTT.

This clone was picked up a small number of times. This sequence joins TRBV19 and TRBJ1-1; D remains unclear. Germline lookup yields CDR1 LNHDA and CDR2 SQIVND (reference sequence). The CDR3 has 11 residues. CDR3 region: CSTSIGTEAFF. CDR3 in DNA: TGTTCGACCTCGATCGGCACTGAAGCTTTCTTT.

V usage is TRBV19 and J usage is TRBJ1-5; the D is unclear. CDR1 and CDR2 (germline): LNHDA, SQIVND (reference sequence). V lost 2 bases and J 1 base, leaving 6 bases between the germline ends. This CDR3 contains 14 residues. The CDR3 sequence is CASSIRRSNQPQHF. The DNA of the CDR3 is TGTGCCAGTAGTATAAGGAGGAGCAATCAGCCCCAGCATTTT.

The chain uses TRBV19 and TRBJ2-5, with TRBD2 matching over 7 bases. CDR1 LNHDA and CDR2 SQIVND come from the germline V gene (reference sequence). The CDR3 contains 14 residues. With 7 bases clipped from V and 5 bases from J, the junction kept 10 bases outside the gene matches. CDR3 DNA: TGTGCCAGTATGGTGACTAGCCGGGCGGAGACCCAGTACTTC. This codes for CASMVTSRAETQYF.